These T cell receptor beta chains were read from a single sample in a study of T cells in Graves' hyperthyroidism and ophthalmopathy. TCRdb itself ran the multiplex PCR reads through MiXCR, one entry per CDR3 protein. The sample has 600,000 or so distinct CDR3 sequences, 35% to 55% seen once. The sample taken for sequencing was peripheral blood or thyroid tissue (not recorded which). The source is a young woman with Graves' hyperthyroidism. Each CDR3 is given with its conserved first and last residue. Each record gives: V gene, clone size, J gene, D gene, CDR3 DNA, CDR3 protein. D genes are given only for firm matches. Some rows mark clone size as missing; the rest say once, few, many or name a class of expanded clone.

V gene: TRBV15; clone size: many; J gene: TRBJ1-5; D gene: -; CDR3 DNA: TGTGCCACCAGCAGAGAGGGACCTCTTGTTTTACAGCCCCAGCATTTT; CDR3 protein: CATSREGPLVLQPQHF
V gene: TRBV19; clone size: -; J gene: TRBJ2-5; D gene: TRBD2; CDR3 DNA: TGTGCCAGTAGTATTGCGCTAGCGGGAGTACGTGAGGCCCAGTACTTC; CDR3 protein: CASSIALAGVREAQYF
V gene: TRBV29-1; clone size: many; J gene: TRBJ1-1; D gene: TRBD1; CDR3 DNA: TGCAGCGTTAGCCGGGACAGGCGACCTCGGGGCACTGAAGCTTTCTTT; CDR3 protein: CSVSRDRRPRGTEAFF
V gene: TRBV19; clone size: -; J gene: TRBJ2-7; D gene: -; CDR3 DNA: TGTGCCAGTAGTATAGCCGTCCATTCCTACGAGCAGTACTTC; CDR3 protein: CASSIAVHSYEQYF
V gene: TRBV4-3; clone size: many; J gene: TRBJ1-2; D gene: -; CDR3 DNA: TGCGCCAGCAGCCGAGAAGGACGGCAAAACTATGGCTACACCTTC; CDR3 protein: CASSREGRQNYGYTF
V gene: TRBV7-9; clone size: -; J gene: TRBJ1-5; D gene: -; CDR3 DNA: TGTGCCAGCCATCGGGGTAGCAATCAGCCCCAGCATTTT; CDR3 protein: CASHRGSNQPQHF
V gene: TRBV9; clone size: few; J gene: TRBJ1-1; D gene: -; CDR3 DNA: TGTGCCAGCAGCGCCTTATCCTCAGGGAACACTGAAGCTTTCTTT; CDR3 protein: CASSALSSGNTEAFF
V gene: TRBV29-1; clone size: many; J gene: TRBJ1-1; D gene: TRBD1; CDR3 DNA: TGCAGCGTTGCCCCGGACAGGGTGACCACTGAAGCTTTCTTT; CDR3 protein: CSVAPDRVTTEAFF
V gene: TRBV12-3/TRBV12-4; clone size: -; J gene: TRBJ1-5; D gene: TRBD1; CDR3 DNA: TGTGCCAGCAGCCCTCAACAGGGGAGTCAGCCCCAGCATTTT; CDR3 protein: CASSPQQGSQPQHF
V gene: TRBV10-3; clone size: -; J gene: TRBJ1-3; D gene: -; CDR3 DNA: TGTGCCATCAATGGCGGGACCGACACCATATATTTT; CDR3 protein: CAINGGTDTIYF
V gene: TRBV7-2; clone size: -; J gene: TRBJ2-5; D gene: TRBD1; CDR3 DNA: TGTGCCAGCAGCTTAGCGGGGACAGGGCCCGAGACCCAGTACTTC; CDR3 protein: CASSLAGTGPETQYF
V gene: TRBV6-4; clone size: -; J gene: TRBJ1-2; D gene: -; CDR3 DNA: TGTGCCAGCAGTGACTCGATCCGGGGGTATGGCTACACCTTC; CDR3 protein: CASSDSIRGYGYTF
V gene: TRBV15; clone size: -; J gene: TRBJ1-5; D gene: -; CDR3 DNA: TGTGCCACCAGCAGCCGTGGCGGGATGGAAGGCAATCAGCCCCAGCATTTT; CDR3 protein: CATSSRGGMEGNQPQHF
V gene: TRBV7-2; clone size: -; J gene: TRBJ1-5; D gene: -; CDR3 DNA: TGTGCCAGCAGCCCCGGGGGTCATAGCAATCAGCCCCAGCATTTT; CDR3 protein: CASSPGGHSNQPQHF
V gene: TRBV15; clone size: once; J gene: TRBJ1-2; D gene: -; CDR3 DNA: TGTGCCACCAAGTACGGGGGGGGCTATGGCTACACCTTC; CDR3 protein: CATKYGGGYGYTF
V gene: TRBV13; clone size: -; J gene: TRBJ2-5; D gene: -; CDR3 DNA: TGTGCCAGCAGCATCAGGGGACGTAGGGGGGTGGGCCAGTACTTC; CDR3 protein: CASSIRGRRGVGQYF
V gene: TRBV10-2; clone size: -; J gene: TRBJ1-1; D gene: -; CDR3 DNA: TGCGCCAGCGTTCTGCGGCGGGGTGGTGGTATTCCTGAAGCTTTCTTT; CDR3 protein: CASVLRRGGGIPEAFF
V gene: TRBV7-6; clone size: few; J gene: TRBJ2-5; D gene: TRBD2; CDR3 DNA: TGTGCCAGCAGCTTAGAACCAGCGGGGATAGAGACCCAGTACTTC; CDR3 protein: CASSLEPAGIETQYF
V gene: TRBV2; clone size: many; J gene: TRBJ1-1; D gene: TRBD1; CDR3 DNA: TGTGCCAGCATCAAGGGACAGACCTTTGTGACGAACACTGAAGCTTTCTTT; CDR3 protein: CASIKGQTFVTNTEAFF
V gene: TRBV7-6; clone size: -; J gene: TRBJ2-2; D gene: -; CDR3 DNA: TGTGCCAGCAGCTTGAGGGCCAGGACCGGGGAGCTGTTTTTT; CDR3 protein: CASSLRARTGELFF
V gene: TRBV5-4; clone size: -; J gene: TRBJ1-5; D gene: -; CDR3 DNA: TGTGCCAGCAGCTTGGGGGGGTATAGTCAGCCCCAGCATTTT; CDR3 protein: CASSLGGYSQPQHF
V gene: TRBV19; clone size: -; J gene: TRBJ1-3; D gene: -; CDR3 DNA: TGTGCCAGTAGTCCCAGAGAGTCGCCCCCAAACACCATATATTTT; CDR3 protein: CASSPRESPPNTIYF
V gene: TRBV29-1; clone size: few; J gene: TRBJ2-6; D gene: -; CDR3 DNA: TGCAGCGTTGGGACAGGGGCCAACGTCCTGACTTTC; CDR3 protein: CSVGTGANVLTF
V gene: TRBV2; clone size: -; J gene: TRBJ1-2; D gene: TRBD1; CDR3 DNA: TGTGCCAGCAGTCATGACAGGGGGGACTACACCTTC; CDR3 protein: CASSHDRGDYTF
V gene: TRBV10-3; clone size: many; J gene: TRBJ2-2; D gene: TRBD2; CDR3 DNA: TGTGCCATCACCACGACTAGCCCCGGGGAGCTGTTTTTT; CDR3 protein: CAITTTSPGELFF
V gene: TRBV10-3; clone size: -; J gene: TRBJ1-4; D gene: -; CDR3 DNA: TGTGCCAGCAGTGCGACAGATACCAATGAAAAACTGTTTTTT; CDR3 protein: CASSATDTNEKLFF
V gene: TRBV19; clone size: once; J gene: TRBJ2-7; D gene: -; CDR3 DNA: TGTGCCAGTAGGCTGGGACCTGAAGACTACGAGCAGTACTTC; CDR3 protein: CASRLGPEDYEQYF
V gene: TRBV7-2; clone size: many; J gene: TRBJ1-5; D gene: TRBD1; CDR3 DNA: TGTGCCAGCAGCTGGACAGGGTCCAATCAGCCCCAGCATTTT; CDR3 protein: CASSWTGSNQPQHF
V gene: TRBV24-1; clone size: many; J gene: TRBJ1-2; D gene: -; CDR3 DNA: TGTGCCACCAGTGATTATGGATATCTAGGCTACACCTTC; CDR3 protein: CATSDYGYLGYTF
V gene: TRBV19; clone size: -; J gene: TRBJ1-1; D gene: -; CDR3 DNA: TGTGCCAGTAGTGCCGTTTTTGCAGGTACTGAAGCTTTCTTT; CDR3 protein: CASSAVFAGTEAFF
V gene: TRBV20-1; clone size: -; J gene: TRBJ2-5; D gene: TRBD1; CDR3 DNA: TGCAGTGCTAAGGGGACAGAAGAAGAGACCCAGTACTTC; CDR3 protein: CSAKGTEEETQYF
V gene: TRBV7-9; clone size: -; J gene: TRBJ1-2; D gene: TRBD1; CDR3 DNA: TGTGCCAGCAGCTTCGGAGACAGGGTGGAATTCCTTGGCTACACCTTC; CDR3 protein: CASSFGDRVEFLGYTF
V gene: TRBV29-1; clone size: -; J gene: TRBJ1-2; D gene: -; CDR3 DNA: TGCAGTGCTGCTATAGGGGCCTATGGCTACACCTTC; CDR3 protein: CSAAIGAYGYTF
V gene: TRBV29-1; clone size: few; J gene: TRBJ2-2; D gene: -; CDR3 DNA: TGCAGCGTTGAAAGTCAGAACACCGGGGAGCTGTTTTTT; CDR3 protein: CSVESQNTGELFF
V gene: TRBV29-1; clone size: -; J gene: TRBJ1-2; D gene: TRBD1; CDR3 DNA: TGCAGCTTGGGGACAGCTAACTATGGCTACACCTTC; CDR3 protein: CSLGTANYGYTF
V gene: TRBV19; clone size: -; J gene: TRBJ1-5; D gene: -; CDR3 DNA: TGTGCCAGTAGTGGCAACAGGGCCAATCAGCCCCAGCATTTT; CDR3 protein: CASSGNRANQPQHF
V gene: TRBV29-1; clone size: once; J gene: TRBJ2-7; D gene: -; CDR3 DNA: TGCAGCGTTAGGTATGACTCAGGCGAGCAGTACTTC; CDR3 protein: CSVRYDSGEQYF
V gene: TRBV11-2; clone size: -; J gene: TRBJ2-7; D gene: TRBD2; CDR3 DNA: TGTGCCAGCAGTGGACTAGCGGAGGGCTACGAGCAGTACTTC; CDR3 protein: CASSGLAEGYEQYF
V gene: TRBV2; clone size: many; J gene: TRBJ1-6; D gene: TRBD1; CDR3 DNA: TGTGCCAGCAGTGAATCGGTGGACAGGGTAGCTTCACCCCTCCACTTT; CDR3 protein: CASSESVDRVASPLHF
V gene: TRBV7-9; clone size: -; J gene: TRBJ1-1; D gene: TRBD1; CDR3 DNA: TGTGCCAGCAGCCCCATGAGGGACAGGGGGCCCAGAGCTTTCTTT; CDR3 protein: CASSPMRDRGPRAFF
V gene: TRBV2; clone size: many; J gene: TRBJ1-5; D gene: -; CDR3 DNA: TGTGCCAGCAGACGGAATTTCAATCAGCCCCAGCATTTT; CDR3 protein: CASRRNFNQPQHF